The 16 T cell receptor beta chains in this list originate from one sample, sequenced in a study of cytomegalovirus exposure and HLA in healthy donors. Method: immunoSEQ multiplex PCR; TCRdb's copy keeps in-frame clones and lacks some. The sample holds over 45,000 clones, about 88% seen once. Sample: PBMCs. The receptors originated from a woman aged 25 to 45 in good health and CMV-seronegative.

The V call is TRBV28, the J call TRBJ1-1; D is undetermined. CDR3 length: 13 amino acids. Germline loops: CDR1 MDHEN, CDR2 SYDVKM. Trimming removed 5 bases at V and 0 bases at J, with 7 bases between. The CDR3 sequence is CASSLQLNTEAFF. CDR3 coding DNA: TGTGCCAGCAGTCTACAGTTGAACACTGAAGCTTTCTTT.

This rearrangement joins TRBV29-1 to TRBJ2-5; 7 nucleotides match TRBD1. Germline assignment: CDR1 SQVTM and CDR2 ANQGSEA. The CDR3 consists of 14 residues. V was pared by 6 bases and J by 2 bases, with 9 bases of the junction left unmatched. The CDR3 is CSVGDSGYQETQYF. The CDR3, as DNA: TGCAGCGTCGGGGACAGTGGGTATCAAGAGACCCAGTACTTC. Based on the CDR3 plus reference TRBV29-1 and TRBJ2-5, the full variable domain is SAVISQKPSRDICQRGTSLTIQCQVDSQVTMMFWYRQQPGQSLTLIATANQGSEATYESGFVIDKFPISRPNLTFSTLTVSNMSPEDSSIYLCSVGDSGYQETQYFGPGTRLLVL.

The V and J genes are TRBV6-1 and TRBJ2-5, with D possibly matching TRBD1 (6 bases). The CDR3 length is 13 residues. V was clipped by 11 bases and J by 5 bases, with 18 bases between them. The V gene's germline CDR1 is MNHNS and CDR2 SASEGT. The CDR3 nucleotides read TGTGCCCTAACGAGGGGGTGGTTGGAGACCCAGTACTTC. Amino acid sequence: CALTRGWLETQYF.

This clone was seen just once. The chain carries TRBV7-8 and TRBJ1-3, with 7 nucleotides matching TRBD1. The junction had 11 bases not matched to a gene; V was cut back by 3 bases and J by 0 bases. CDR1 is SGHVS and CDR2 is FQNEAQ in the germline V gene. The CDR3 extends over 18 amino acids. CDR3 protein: CASSFSKGQRNSGNTIYF. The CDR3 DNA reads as TGTGCCAGCAGCTTTAGCAAGGGACAGCGAAACTCTGGAAACACCATATATTTT.

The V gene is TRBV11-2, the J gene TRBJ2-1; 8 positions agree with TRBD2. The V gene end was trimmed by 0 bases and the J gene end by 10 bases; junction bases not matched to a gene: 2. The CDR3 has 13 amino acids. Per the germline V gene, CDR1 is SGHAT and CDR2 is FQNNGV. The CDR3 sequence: CASSLDRGGEQFF. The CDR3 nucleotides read TGTGCCAGCAGCTTAGATCGGGGGGGGGAGCAGTTCTTC.

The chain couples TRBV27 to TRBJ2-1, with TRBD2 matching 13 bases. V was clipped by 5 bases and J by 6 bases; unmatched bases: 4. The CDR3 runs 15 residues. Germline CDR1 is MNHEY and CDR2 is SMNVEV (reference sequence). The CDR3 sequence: CASSPGTSGANEQFF. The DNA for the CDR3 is TGTGCCAGCAGTCCCGGGACTAGCGGGGCCAATGAGCAGTTCTTC.

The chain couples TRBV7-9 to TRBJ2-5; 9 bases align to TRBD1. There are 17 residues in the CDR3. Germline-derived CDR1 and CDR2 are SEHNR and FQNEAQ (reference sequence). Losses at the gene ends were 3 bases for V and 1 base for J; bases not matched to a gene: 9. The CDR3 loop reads CASSFLGQGRVQETQYF. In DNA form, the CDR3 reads TGTGCCAGCAGCTTCCTAGGACAGGGGAGGGTCCAAGAGACCCAGTACTTC.

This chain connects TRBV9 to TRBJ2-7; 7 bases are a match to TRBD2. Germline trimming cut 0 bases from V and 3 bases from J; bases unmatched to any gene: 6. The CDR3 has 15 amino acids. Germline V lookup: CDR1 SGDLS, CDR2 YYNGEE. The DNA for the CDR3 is TGTGCCAGCAGCGTAGGGAGTCTAGCGGTCTACGAGCAGTACTTC. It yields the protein CASSVGSLAVYEQYF.

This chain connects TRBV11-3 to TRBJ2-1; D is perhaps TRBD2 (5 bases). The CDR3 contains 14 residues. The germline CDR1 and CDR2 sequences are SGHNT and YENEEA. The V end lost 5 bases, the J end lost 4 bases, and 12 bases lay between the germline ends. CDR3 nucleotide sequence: TGTGCCAGCAGCCCCCAATCGGGGTACAATGAGCAGTTCTTC. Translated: CASSPQSGYNEQFF.

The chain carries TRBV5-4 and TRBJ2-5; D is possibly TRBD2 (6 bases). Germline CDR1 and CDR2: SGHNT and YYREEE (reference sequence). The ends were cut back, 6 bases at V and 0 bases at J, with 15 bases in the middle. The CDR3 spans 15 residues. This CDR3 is CASKRDSGDQETQYF. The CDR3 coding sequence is TGTGCCAGCAAACGTGATAGCGGAGACCAAGAGACCCAGTACTTC.

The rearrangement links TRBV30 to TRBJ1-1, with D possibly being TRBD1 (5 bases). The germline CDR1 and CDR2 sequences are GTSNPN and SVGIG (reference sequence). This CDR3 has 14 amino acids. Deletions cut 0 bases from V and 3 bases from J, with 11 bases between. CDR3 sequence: CAWSVRGGDTEAFF. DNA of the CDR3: TGTGCCTGGAGTGTACGAGGAGGGGACACTGAAGCTTTCTTT. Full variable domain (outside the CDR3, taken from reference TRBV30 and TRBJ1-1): SQTIHQWPATLVQPVGSPLSLECTVEGTSNPNLYWYRQAAGRGLQLLFYSVGIGQISSEVPQNLSASRPQDRQFILSSKKLLLSDSGFYLCAWSVRGGDTEAFFGQGTRLTVV.

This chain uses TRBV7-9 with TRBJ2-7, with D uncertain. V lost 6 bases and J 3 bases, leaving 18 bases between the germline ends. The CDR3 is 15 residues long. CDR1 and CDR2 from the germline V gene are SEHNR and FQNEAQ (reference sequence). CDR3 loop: CASSPSLAPIYEQYF. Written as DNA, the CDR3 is TGTGCCAGCAGTCCTTCCCTCGCGCCGATCTACGAGCAGTACTTC.

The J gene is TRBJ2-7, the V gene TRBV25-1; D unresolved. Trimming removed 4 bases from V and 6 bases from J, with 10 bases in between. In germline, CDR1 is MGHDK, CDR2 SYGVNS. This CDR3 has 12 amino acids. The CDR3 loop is CASSVGDFEQYF. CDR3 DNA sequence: TGTGCCAGCAGTGTTGGAGACTTCGAGCAGTACTTC.

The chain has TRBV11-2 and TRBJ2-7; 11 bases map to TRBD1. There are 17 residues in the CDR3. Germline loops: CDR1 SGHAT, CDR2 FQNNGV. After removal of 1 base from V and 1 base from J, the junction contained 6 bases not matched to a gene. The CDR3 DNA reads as TGTGCCAGCAGCTTAGGGACAGGGGGCTTGGGGTCCTACGAGCAGTACTTC. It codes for CASSLGTGGLGSYEQYF.

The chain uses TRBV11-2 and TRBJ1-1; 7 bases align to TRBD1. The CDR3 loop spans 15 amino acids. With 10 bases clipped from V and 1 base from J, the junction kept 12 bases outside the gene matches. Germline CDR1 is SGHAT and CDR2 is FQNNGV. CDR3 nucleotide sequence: TGTGCCACCCGAACCGGGACAGTAACGAACACTGAAGCTTTCTTT. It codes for CATRTGTVTNTEAFF.

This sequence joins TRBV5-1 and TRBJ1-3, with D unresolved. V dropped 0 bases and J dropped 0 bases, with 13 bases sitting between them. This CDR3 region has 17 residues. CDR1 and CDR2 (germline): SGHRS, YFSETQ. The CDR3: CASSLDLPHNSGNTIYF. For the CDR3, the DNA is TGCGCCAGCAGCTTGGATCTCCCACACAACTCTGGAAACACCATATATTTT.